These 17 T cell receptor beta chains came from one sample sequenced in a study of T cells in Graves' hyperthyroidism and ophthalmopathy. There were TCR beta CDR3 regions amplified from RNA transcripts. The HTBI primer set drove a first-round RT-PCR of the TCR CDR3. In TCRdb, the multiplex PCR reads were re-called with MiXCR into one record per CDR3 protein. Here the sample spans approximately 300,000 distinct CDR3 sequences, approximately 15% being singletons. Sequencing used blood. These receptors were taken from a woman aged 55-69 years with Graves' ophthalmopathy.

The rearrangement joins TRBV10-2 to TRBJ1-5; D remains unclear. With 2 bases removed from V and 6 bases from J, the gap between germline ends came to 5 bases. From germline, CDR1 is WSHSY and CDR2 SAAADI. This CDR3 contains 12 residues. The CDR3, as DNA: TGCGCCAGCAGTGAGCTACTTCAGCCCCAGCATTTT. It encodes CASSELLQPQHF.

This clonotype was observed many times. The rearrangement links TRBV12-3 or TRBV12-4 to TRBJ1-1; unclear D gene. The CDR3 sequence is 14 residues long. Trimming removed 3 bases from V and 7 bases from J, with 15 bases in between. For the CDR3, the DNA is TGTGCCAGCAGTTTTTCTGGCGTAGTCGGTGAAGCTTTCTTT. Translated, it gives CASSFSGVVGEAFF.

The V and J genes are TRBV4-3 and TRBJ2-5; no definite D call. Per germline, CDR1 LGHNA and CDR2 YSLEER. This CDR3 has 14 residues. Deletions cut 0 bases from V and 2 bases from J, with 7 bases between. In nucleotides, the CDR3 is TGCGCCAGCAGCCAAGAAACAGCTCAAGAGACCCAGTACTTC. Translating it yields CASSQETAQETQYF.

This clonotype has only a few counts. The chain employs TRBV4-3 and TRBJ1-4, with D unresolved. Deletions cut 8 bases from V and 4 bases from J, with 20 bases between. This CDR3 contains 16 residues. The germline V gene encodes CDR1 LGHNA and CDR2 YSLEER. In DNA, the CDR3 is TGCGCCAGCTCTCGCAATCCACTGACTGATAATGAAAAACTGTTTTTT. This codes for CASSRNPLTDNEKLFF.

The V call is TRBV6-1, the J call TRBJ2-1; D could derive from TRBD1 or TRBD2 (5 bases each). Germline V gene data show CDR1 as MNHNS and CDR2 as SASEGT. Deletions cut 5 bases from V and 5 bases from J, with 25 bases between. The CDR3 is 18 amino acids. The CDR3 loop is CASSLVREFNSEDNEQFF. The CDR3 DNA follows: TGTGCCAGCAGTTTGGTCAGGGAGTTTAATTCTGAAGACAATGAGCAGTTCTTC.

The CDR3 nucleotides are TGTGCCACCTCATTATGGCGGGGCACAGATACGCAGTATTTT. This gives the protein CATSLWRGTDTQYF. J is TRBJ2-3 and V is TRBV4-2, with D perhaps TRBD2 (5 bases). The length of the CDR3 is 14 residues. Germline V lookup: CDR1 LGHNA, CDR2 YNFKEQ. Trimming cost V 10 bases and J 1 base, with 15 bases left between them.

On this clonotype: One end of the junction does not line up with germline, which may come from a read error. The rearrangement uses TRBV27 and TRBJ1-1; 8 bases map to TRBD1. Germline values: CDR1 MNHEY, CDR2 SMNVEV (reference sequence). There are 14 residues in the CDR3. CDR3 sequence reads: CASNRQGPNTEASF. DNA for the CDR3: TGTGCCAGCAACAGACAGGGGCCGAACACTGAAGCCTCCTTT.

This clonotype was found many times. The J gene is TRBJ2-4, the V gene TRBV7-4; D gene uncertain. The germline gives CDR1 SGHVT, CDR2 SQSDAQ. V was clipped by 1 base and J by 0 bases, with 19 bases between them. This CDR3 is 19 amino acids long. The DNA of the CDR3 is TGTGCCAGCAGCTTAGTCGGTCGGTTATCAGGCCTAGCCAAAAACATTCAGTACTTC. Translating gives CASSLVGRLSGLAKNIQYF.

In this sample, this clonotype turned up a few times. The V gene is TRBV28, the J gene TRBJ1-2; 9 positions match TRBD1. Per germline, CDR1 MDHEN and CDR2 SYDVKM. After removal of 5 bases from V and 4 bases from J, the junction contained 8 bases not matched to a gene. This CDR3 region has 15 residues. The DNA for the CDR3 is TGTGCCAGCAGTACTACAGGGGGCGTTAGCTATGGCTACACCTTC. Protein product: CASSTTGGVSYGYTF.

This clonotype has just a few counts. V gene TRBV7-6 combines with J gene TRBJ2-1; 9 bases map to TRBD1. Trimming at V came to 2 bases and at J to 5 bases, leaving 7 bases not matched to a gene. Germline-derived CDR1 and CDR2 are SGHVS and FNYEAQ. The length of the CDR3 is 16 residues. The CDR3 is CASSLLGDRANNEQFF. The CDR3 nucleotides are TGTGCCAGCAGCTTATTGGGGGACAGGGCTAACAATGAGCAGTTCTTC. Based on the CDR3 plus reference TRBV7-6 and TRBJ2-1, the full variable domain is GAGVSQSPRYKVTKRGQDVALRCDPISGHVSLYWYRQALGQGPEFLTYFNYEAQQDKSGLPNDRFSAERPEGSISTLTIQRTEQRDSAMYRCASSLLGDRANNEQFFGPGTRLTVL.

Ten or more counts support this clonotype. The chain uses TRBV5-1 and TRBJ2-1; TRBD2 matches at 8 bases. CDR1 SGHRS and CDR2 YFSETQ come from the germline V gene. This CDR3 has 14 residues. Germline trimming cut 5 bases from V and 6 bases from J; bases unmatched to any gene: 7. As DNA, the CDR3 is TGCGCCAGCAGTGTCGGGACTAGGGGCAATGAGCAGTTCTTC. The encoded protein is CASSVGTRGNEQFF.

At least ten counts were recorded for this clonotype. V is TRBV12-3 or TRBV12-4 and J is TRBJ2-2; 13 bases are shared with TRBD2. The CDR3 consists of 18 residues. Unmatched junction bases numbered 13, after V lost 5 bases and J lost 7 bases. CDR3 coding DNA: TGTGCCAGCAGTCCTGGACTAGCGGGAGTCGGGGTCGGCGGGGAGCTGTTTTTT. It specifies CASSPGLAGVGVGGELFF.

V gene TRBV7-3 combines with J gene TRBJ2-2; D remains unclear. Between the trimmed V and J ends, which lost 0 bases and 3 bases, there was a span of 5 bases. Germline CDR1 reads SGHTA; CDR2 reads FQGTGA. The CDR3 contains 14 residues. The CDR3 protein is CASSLTVDTGELFF. CDR3 in DNA: TGTGCCAGCAGCTTAACAGTGGACACCGGGGAGCTGTTTTTT.

This clonotype turned up a few times. The CDR3 nucleotides are TGTGCCAGCAGCTCTTCGACGGCCCCCGGGGAGCTGTTTTTT. It translates to CASSSSTAPGELFF. The rearrangement links TRBV7-2 to TRBJ2-2; no clear D gene. The CDR3 is 14 residues long. V lost 4 bases and J lost 6, with 12 bases in between. Germline V gene lookup returns CDR1 SGHTA and CDR2 FQGNSA. Full variable domain (missing parts from reference TRBV7-2 and TRBJ2-2): GAGVSQSPSNKVTEKGKDVELRCDPISGHTALYWYRQSLGQGLEFLIYFQGNSAPDKSGLPSDRFSAERTGGSVSTLTIQRTQQEDSAVYLCASSSSTAPGELFFGEGSRLTVL.

CDR3: CASSPQGATNEKLFF. CDR3 DNA: TGTGCCAGCAGCCCGCAGGGGGCAACTAATGAAAAACTGTTTTTT. V usage is TRBV4-2 and J usage is TRBJ1-4; 7 nucleotides line up with TRBD1. The CDR3 has 15 amino acids. V trimming: 4 bases; J trimming: 0 bases; junction bases outside the gene matches: 2. CDR1 is LGHNA, CDR2 YNFKEQ, per germline.

This clonotype has just a few counts. The V and J genes are TRBV4-2 and TRBJ2-5; weak D call: TRBD2 (5 bases). Trimming pared 0 bases from V and 5 bases from J, leaving 13 bases between. CDR1 is LGHNA and CDR2 is YNFKEQ in the germline V gene. This CDR3 is built from 15 residues. In DNA form, the CDR3 reads TGTGCCAGCAGCCAAGAGAGGGATTTAGGGGAGACCCAGTACTTC. This codes for CASSQERDLGETQYF.

J is TRBJ1-1 and V is TRBV27; D is unresolved. The V and J ends lost 8 bases and 1 base respectively, with 17 bases between them. Germline CDR1 is MNHEY and CDR2 is SMNVEV (reference sequence). The CDR3 loop spans 15 amino acids. CDR3 region: CASAPTTTANTEAFF. CDR3 bases: TGTGCCAGCGCCCCCACAACGACCGCGAACACTGAAGCTTTCTTT.